Listed here are 7 T cell receptor beta chains from one sample, sequenced in a study of blood T cell repertoires in COVID-19. The table came from immunoSEQ multiplex PCR; TCRdb's copy has only in-frame clones and leaves some out. The data contain tens of thousands of clones, approximately 88% of them seen just once; the ten biggest clones take up about 5%. Sequencing input: peripheral blood. These TCRs come from a human donor in a cohort sampled during active COVID-19.

The chain couples TRBV10-1 to TRBJ2-1; a weak D match, TRBD2 (6 bases). V was clipped by 3 bases and J by 2 bases, with 14 bases between them. The CDR3 length is 16 residues. Germline loops: CDR1 WNHNN, CDR2 SYGVQD (reference sequence). This CDR3 is CASSDPAGPTYNEQFF. CDR3 nucleotide sequence: TGCGCCAGCAGTGACCCAGCGGGTCCTACCTACAATGAGCAGTTCTTC.

The chain is built from TRBV5-1 and TRBJ2-2, with 10 bases that match TRBD2. This CDR3 has 16 amino acids. V lost 4 bases to trimming and J lost 2 bases; unmatched junction nucleotides: 5. CDR1 is SGHRS, CDR2 YFSETQ, per germline. The CDR3 is CASSPLAGGNTGELFF. The CDR3 nucleotides are TGCGCCAGCAGCCCCTTAGCGGGGGGTAACACCGGGGAGCTGTTTTTT.

V gene TRBV29-1 combines with J gene TRBJ2-6, with TRBD2 matching 11 bases. CDR3 length: 16 residues. With 3 bases clipped from V and 2 bases from J, the junction kept 3 bases outside the gene matches. The germline gives CDR1 SQVTM, CDR2 ANQGSEA. CDR3 amino acids: CSVDTSGRAGANVLTF. DNA of the CDR3: TGCAGCGTTGATACTAGCGGGAGAGCTGGGGCCAACGTCCTGACTTTC.

Only a few counts were recorded for this clone. The rearrangement links TRBV28 to TRBJ1-5; D remains unclear. This CDR3 comprises 13 residues. Germline CDR1 MDHEN, CDR2 SYDVKM. The V gene lost 5 bases and the J gene lost 7 bases, with 12 bases spanning the gap. In nucleotides, the CDR3 is TGTGCCAGCAGTCGGACTCAGCAGCAGCCCCAGCATTTT. Protein: CASSRTQQQPQHF.

The chain combines TRBV3-1 (or the pseudogene TRBV3-2) with TRBJ2-3; TRBD2 agrees at 9 bases. J gave up 3 bases and V 1 base, and 8 bases lay outside the gene matches. Germline V lookup: CDR1 LGHDT, CDR2 YNNKEL (reference sequence). The CDR3 has 17 amino acids. CDR3 in DNA: TGTGCCAGCAGCCAAGGGAGGGTCAGCGGGAGGACAGATACGCAGTATTTT. Protein: CASSQGRVSGRTDTQYF.

The rearrangement joins TRBV11-2 to TRBJ2-3, with TRBD2 matching 7 bases. This CDR3 contains 15 residues. Germline values: CDR1 SGHAT, CDR2 FQNNGV. The V segment lost 3 bases and the J segment 11 bases; nucleotides outside the gene matches: 14. CDR3 in amino acids: CASSFNGRSGRMQYF. The DNA of the CDR3 is TGTGCCAGCAGCTTCAACGGGAGGTCCGGCCGAATGCAGTATTTT. Variable domain in full (rest from reference TRBV11-2 and TRBJ2-3): EAGVAQSPRYKIIEKRQSVAFWCNPISGHATLYWYQQILGQGPKLLIQFQNNGVVDDSQLPKDRFSAERLKGVDSTLKIQPAKLEDSAVYLCASSFNGRSGRMQYFGPGTRLTVL.

This chain links TRBV28 with TRBJ1-1; D unclear. Looked up from germline, CDR1 is MDHEN and CDR2 is SYDVKM. The CDR3 spans 13 residues. Trimming left V 3 bases short and J 10 bases short, with 15 bases between. The CDR3 is CASSFGRGSGAFF. In nucleotides, the CDR3 is TGTGCCAGCAGTTTTGGAAGAGGGTCGGGAGCTTTCTTT.